This T cell receptor beta chain was obtained from a study of early T cells in non-severe SARS-CoV-2 infection. Background on the study: Chains stayed unpaired after sequencing of bulk RNA from unsorted whole blood.

This clonotype appeared many times. Its antigen is as yet unknown. Trimming removed 3 bases from V and 5 bases from J, with 4 bases in between. Germline V gene sequence: CDR1 SGHVS, CDR2 FNYEAQ. This CDR3 spans 11 amino acids. Findings of the study overall: The matching step, a VDJdb search, favored anti-spike CD8 responses and missed private and CD4 specificities.

Tagging with unique molecular identifiers was applied to individual cDNA molecules. TCRdb reprocessed the 5' RACE reads via MiXCR and lists one record per CDR3 protein. The sample includes about 64,000 distinct CDR3 sequences, almost 9% of them seen just once. The input for sequencing was whole blood, taken at baseline. The chain uses TRBV7-6 and TRBJ2-5; D is undetermined. The sequence derives from an adult who was a healthcare worker with PCR-confirmed SARS-CoV-2 infection or an uninfected control (not recorded which). CDR3 amino acids: CASSFAETQYF. CDR3 bases: TGTGCCAGCAGCTTCGCGGAGACCCAGTACTTC.